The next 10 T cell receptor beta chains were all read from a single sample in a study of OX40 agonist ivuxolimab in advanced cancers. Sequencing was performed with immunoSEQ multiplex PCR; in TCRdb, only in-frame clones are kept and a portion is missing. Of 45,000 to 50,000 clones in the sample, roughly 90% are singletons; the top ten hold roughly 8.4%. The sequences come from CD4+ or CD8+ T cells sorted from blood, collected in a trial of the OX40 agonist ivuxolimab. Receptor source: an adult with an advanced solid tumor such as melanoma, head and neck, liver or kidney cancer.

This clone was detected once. In nucleotides, the CDR3 is TGTGCCAGCAGTTGGACAGATAGCAATCAGCCCCAGCATTTT. It codes for CASSWTDSNQPQHF. The rearrangement links TRBV6-6 to TRBJ1-5; D perhaps matches TRBD1 (6 bases). The V end was cut by 4 bases, the J end by 0 bases, with 7 bases between. The CDR3 contains 14 residues. Germline V CDR1 and CDR2: MNHNY, SVGAGI (reference sequence).

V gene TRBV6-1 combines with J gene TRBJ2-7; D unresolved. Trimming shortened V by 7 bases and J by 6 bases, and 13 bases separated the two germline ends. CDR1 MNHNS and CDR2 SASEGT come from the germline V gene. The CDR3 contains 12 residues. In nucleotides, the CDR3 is TGTGCCAGCATCTCCCCTGCACGCGAGCAGTACTTC. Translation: CASISPAREQYF.

The CDR3 reads CASSPRDTDSYGYTF. CDR3 coding DNA: TGTGCCAGCTCACCCCGGGACACCGACTCCTATGGCTACACCTTC. This chain connects TRBV18 to TRBJ1-2, with D tentatively TRBD1 (6 bases). The CDR3 has 15 residues. Germline V gene lookup returns CDR1 KGHSH and CDR2 LQKENI. V lost 3 bases and J lost 4, with 15 bases in between.

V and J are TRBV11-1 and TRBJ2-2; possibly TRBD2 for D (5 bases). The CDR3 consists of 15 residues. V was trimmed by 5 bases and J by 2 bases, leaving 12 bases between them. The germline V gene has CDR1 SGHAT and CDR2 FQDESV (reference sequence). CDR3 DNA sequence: TGTGCCAGCAGCCCTGGACGGGGAAACACCGGGGAGCTGTTTTTT. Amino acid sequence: CASSPGRGNTGELFF.

The CDR3 nucleotides read TGTGCCAGCAGCCCACAGATAACTGGAAACACCATATATTTT. This codes for CASSPQITGNTIYF. The gene calls are TRBV9 and TRBJ1-3; no definite D call. From germline, CDR1 is SGDLS and CDR2 YYNGEE. The CDR3 is 14 amino acids. V was shortened by 4 bases and J by 2 bases, with 10 bases between the two germline ends.

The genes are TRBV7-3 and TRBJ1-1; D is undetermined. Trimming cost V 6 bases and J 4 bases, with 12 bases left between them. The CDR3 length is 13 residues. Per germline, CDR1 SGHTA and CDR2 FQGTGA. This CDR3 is CASSPPGSTEAFF. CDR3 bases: TGTGCCAGCAGTCCGCCGGGGTCCACTGAAGCTTTCTTT.

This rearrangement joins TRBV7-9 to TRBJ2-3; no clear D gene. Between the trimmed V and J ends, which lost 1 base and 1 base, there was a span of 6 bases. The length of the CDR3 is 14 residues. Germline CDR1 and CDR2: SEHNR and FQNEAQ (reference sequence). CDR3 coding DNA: TGTGCCAGCAGCTTAGGCGCGGGCACAGATACGCAGTATTTT. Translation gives CASSLGAGTDTQYF.

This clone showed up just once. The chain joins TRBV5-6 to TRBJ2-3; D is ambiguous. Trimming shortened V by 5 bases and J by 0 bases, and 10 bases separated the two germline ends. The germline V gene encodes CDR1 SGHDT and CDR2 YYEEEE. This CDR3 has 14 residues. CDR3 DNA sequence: TGTGCCAGCAGTGACTTCATTAGCACAGATACGCAGTATTTT. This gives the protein CASSDFISTDTQYF.

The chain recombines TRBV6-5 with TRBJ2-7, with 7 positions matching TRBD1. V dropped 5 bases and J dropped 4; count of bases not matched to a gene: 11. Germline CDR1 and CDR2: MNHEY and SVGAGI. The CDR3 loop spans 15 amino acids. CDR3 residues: CASSAEGDRAYEQYF. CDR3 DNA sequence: TGTGCCAGCAGTGCCGAAGGGGACAGAGCTTACGAGCAGTACTTC.

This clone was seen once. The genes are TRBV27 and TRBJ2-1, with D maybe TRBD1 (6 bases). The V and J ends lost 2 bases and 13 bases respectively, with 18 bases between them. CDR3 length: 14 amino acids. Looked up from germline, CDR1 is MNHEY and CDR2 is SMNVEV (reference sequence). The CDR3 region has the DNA TGTGCCAGCAGTTTAACAGGGCGGATTCATCGTCAGTTCTTC. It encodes CASSLTGRIHRQFF.